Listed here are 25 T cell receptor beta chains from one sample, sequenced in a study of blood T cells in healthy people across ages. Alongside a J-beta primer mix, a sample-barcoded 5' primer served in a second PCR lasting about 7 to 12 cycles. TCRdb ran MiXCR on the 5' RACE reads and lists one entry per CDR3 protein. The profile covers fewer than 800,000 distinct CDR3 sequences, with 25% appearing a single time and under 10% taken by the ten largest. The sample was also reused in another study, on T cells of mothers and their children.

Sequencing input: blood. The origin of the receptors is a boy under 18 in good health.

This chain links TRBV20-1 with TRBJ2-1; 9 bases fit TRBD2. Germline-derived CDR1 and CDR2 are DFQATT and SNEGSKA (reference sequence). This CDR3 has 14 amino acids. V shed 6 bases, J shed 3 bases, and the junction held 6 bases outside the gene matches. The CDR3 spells CSAPGGRVYNEQFF. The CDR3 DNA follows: TGCAGTGCCCCCGGCGGGAGGGTCTACAATGAGCAGTTCTTC.

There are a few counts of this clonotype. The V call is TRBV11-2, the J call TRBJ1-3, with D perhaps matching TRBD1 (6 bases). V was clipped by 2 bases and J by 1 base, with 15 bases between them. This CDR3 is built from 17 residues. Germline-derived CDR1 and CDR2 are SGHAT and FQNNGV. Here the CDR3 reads CASSLLLSGTSGNTIYF. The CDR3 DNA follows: TGTGCCAGCAGCTTACTTCTAAGCGGGACATCTGGAAACACCATATATTTT.

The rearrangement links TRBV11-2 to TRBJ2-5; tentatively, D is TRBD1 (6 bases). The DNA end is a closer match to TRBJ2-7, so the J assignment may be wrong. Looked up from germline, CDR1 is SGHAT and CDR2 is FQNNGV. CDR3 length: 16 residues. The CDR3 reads CASSLIRTEGSYEQYF. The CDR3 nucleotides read TGTGCCAGCAGCTTGATTCGGACAGAAGGGTCCTACGAGCAGTACTTC.

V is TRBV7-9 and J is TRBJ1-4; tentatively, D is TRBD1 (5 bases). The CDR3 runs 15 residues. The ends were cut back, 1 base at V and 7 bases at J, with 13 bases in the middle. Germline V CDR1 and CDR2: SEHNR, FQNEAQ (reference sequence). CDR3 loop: CASSLVGRGGEKLFF. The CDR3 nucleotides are TGTGCCAGCAGCTTAGTCGGTAGGGGAGGTGAAAAACTGTTTTTT.

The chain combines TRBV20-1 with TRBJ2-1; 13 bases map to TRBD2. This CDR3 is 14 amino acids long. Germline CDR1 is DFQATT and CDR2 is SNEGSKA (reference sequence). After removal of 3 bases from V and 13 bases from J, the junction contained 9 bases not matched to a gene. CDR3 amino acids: CSASGTSGIQIQFF. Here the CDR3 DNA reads TGCAGTGCTAGCGGGACTAGCGGGATACAAATCCAGTTCTTC.

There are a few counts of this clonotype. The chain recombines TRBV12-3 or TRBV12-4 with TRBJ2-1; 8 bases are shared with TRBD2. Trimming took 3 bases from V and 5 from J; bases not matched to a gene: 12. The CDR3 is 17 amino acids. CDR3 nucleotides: TGTGCCAGCAGTTTGGGCCCCGGGAGGGCCCCAAACAATGAGCAGTTCTTC. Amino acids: CASSLGPGRAPNNEQFF.

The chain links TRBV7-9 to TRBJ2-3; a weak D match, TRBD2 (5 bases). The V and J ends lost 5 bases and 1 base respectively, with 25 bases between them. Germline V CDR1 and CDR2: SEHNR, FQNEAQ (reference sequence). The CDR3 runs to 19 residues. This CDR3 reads CASSPSSARASGGTDTQYF. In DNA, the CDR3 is TGTGCCAGCAGCCCTAGTAGCGCCCGGGCCTCGGGTGGCACAGATACGCAGTATTTT.

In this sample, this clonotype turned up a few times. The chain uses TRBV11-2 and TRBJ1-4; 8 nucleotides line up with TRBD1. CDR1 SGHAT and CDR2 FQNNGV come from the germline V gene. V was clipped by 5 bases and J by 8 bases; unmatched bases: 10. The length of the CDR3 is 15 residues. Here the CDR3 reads CASSPMDRVEEKLFF. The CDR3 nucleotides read TGTGCCAGCAGCCCTATGGACAGGGTCGAAGAAAAACTGTTTTTT.

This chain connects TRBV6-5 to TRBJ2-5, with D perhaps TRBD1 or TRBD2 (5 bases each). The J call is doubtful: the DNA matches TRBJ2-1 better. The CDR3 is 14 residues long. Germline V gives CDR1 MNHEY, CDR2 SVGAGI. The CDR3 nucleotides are TGTGCCAGCAGTTACAGGTGGGGGTCGCGAGAGCAGTTCTTC. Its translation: CASSYRWGSREQFF.

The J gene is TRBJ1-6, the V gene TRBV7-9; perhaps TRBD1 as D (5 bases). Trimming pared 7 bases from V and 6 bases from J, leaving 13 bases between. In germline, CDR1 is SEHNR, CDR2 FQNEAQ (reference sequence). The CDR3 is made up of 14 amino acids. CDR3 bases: TGTGCCAGCACCCAATTGGGGGTTAATTCACCCCTCCACTTT. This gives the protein CASTQLGVNSPLHF.

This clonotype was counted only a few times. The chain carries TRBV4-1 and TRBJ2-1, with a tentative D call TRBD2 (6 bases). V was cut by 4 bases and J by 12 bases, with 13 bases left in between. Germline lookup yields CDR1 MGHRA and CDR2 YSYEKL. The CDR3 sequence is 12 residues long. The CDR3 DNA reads TGCGCCAGCAGCCGACTAGAAGATGGGCAGTTCTTC. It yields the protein CASSRLEDGQFF.

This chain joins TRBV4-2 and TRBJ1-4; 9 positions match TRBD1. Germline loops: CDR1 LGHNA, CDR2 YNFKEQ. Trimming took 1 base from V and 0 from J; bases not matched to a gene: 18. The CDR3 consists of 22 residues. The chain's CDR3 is CASSQGTSRGGQGSATNEKLFF. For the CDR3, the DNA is TGTGCCAGCAGCCAAGGGACGTCGAGGGGAGGACAGGGGTCTGCAACTAATGAAAAACTGTTTTTT.

The CDR3 region is CASSLGQFLNEQFF. DNA for the CDR3: TGTGCCAGCAGCTTAGGGCAGTTCCTCAATGAGCAGTTCTTC. V is TRBV7-2 and J is TRBJ2-1, with D unclear. Germline V gives CDR1 SGHTA, CDR2 FQGNSA. The CDR3 extends over 14 amino acids. Deletions cut 1 base from V and 6 bases from J, with 10 bases between.

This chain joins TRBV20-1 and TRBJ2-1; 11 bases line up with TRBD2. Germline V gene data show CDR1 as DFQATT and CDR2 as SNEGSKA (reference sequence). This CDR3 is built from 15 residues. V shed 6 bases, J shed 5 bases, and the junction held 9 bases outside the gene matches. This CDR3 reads CSAVPGLAANNEQFF. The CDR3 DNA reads TGCAGTGCCGTCCCGGGACTAGCGGCCAACAATGAGCAGTTCTTC.

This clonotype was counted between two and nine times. The CDR3 is CASSEGQVAGEQYF. CDR3 DNA sequence: TGTGCCAGCAGCGAGGGACAGGTGGCAGGCGAGCAGTACTTC. The rearrangement links TRBV9 to TRBJ2-5; 8 positions agree with TRBD1. The J call is in doubt because the DNA end fits TRBJ2-7 better. The germline V gene has CDR1 SGDLS and CDR2 YYNGEE. The CDR3 sequence is 14 residues long.

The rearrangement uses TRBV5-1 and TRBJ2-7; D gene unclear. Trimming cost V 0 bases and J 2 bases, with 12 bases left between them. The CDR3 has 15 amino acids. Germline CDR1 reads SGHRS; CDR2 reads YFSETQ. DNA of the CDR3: TGCGCCAGCAGCTTGGGTGGTCAGTTCCCCTACGAGCAGTACTTC. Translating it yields CASSLGGQFPYEQYF.

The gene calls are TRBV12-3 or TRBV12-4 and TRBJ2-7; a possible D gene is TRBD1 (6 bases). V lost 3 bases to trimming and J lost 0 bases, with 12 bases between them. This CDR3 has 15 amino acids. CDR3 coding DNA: TGTGCCAGCAGTTTTCGGGACATTGTCTCCTACGAGCAGTACTTC. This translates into CASSFRDIVSYEQYF.

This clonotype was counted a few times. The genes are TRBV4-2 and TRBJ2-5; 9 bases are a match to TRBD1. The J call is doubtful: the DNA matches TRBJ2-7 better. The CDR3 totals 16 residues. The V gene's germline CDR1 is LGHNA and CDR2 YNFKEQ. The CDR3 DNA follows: TGTGCCAGCAGCCCCCCCGGGACAGGGCCCTCCTACGAGCAGTACTTC. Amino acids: CASSPPGTGPSYEQYF.

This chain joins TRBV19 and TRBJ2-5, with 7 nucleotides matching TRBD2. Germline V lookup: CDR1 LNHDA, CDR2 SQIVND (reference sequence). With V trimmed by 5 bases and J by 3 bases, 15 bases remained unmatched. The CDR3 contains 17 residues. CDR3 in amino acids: CASSPRGSGEMEETQYF. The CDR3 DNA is TGTGCCAGTAGTCCCCGAGGGAGCGGGGAAATGGAAGAGACCCAGTACTTC.

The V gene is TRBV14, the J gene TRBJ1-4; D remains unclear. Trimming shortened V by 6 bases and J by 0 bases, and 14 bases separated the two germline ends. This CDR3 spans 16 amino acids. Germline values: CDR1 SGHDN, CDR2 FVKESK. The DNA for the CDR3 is TGTGCCAGCAGAAGCCCATGGGCTCCAACTAATGAAAAACTGTTTTTT. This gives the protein CASRSPWAPTNEKLFF. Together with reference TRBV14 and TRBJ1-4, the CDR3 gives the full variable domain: EAGVTQFPSHSVIEKGQTVTLRCDPISGHDNLYWYRRVMGKEIKFLLHFVKESKQDESGMPNNRFLAERTGGTYSTLKVQPAELEDSGVYFCASRSPWAPTNEKLFFGSGTQLSVL.

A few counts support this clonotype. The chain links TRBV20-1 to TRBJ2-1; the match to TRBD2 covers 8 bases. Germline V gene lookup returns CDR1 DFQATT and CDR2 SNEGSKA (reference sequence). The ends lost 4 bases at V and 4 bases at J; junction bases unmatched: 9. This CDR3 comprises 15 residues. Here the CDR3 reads CSAKAGESVYNEQFF. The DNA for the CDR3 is TGCAGTGCTAAAGCGGGGGAGTCCGTTTACAATGAGCAGTTCTTC.

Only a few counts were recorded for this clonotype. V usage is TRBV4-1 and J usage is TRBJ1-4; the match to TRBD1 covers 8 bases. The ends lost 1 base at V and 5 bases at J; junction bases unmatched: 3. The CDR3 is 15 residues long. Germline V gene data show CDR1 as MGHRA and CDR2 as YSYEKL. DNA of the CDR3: TGCGCCAGCAGCCAAGGGGACAGGTTAAATGAAAAACTGTTTTTT. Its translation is CASSQGDRLNEKLFF.

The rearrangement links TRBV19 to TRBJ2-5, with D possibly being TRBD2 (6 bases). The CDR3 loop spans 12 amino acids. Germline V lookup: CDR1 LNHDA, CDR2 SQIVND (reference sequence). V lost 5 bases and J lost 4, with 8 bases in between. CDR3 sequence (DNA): TGTGCCAGTAGTTCGGAGGGAGAGACCCAGTACTTC. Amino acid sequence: CASSSEGETQYF.

The CDR3 sequence: CAGSKLGEYEQYF. The CDR3 coding sequence is TGTGCCGGATCCAAGCTCGGGGAATACGAGCAGTACTTC. This sequence joins TRBV25-1 and TRBJ2-7; weak D call: TRBD2 (5 bases). Trimming pared 11 bases from V and 4 bases from J, leaving 18 bases between. The CDR3 contains 13 residues. The germline V gene has CDR1 MGHDK and CDR2 SYGVNS.

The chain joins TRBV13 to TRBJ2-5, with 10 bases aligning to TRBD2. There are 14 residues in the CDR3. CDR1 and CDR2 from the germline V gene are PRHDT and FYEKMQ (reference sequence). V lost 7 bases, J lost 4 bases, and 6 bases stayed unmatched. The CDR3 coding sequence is TGTGCCAGCACCCCTTTAGCGGGAGGAGAGACCCAGTACTTC. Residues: CASTPLAGGETQYF.